This TCR beta chain is from a study of neoadjuvant anti-PD-1 for oral cavity cancer. Study findings and constraints: Each response group had just a few patients in TCR analyses.

A few counts support this clone. As yet, its antigen is unknown. V lost 2 bases and J lost 6; bases outside the gene matches: 4. The V gene's germline CDR1 is SGHTA and CDR2 FQGTGA. This CDR3 spans 15 amino acids. PBMC libraries mostly used about 490 ng of input genomic DNA, with six replicates per sample. Produced via immunoSEQ multiplex PCR; TCRdb's table is partial and in-frame only. The sample has some 15,000 clones; 65% to 80% are singletons. Here the sequenced sample was PBMCs, taken before nivolumab (anti-PD-1) treatment. The chain recombines TRBV7-3 with TRBJ2-1; 10 nucleotides match TRBD2. This sequence was found in a person aged 35 to 85 with oral cavity squamous cell carcinoma. The CDR3 spells CASSLLAGDVNEQFF. CDR3 DNA: TGTGCCAGCAGCTTACTAGCGGGAGACGTCAATGAGCAGTTCTTC.